The rows below give T cell receptor beta chains drawn from one sample of a study of response to subunit inactivated influenza vaccine. TCRdb processed the RT-PCR reads anew with MiXCR; each CDR3 protein has one entry. The sample shows roughly 620,000 distinct CDR3 sequences, over 9% of them seen only once. Another study also made use of these data, one on T cells expressing NK-cell markers.

The material was PBMCs from blood, obtained on the day of vaccination. These receptor sequences come from a man in his forties or fifties who received an inactivated influenza vaccine. The CDR3 runs from the conserved cysteine through the conserved F or W. A D gene is named only where the DNA matches it firmly. Expanded clones get a size class; other rows say once, few or many, or leave the size out.

cdr3_nt	cdr3_aa	clone_size	j_call	v_call	d_call
TGCAGTGCTAGAGGACGGACAGGGGTGAATGAGCAGTTCTTC	CSARGRTGVNEQFF	few	TRBJ2-1	TRBV20-1	TRBD1
TGTGCCAGCAGCCTCCAATCGGACTACTACGAGCAGTACTTC	CASSLQSDYYEQYF	NA	TRBJ2-7	TRBV4-2	NA
TGTGCCATCAAAGGGACGGGAGCAACTAATGACAAACTGTTTTTT	CAIKGTGATNDKLFF	few	TRBJ1-4	TRBV10-3	NA
TGTGCCAGCAGCTTTACGGGGACCCAAGAGACCCAGTACTTC	CASSFTGTQETQYF	many	TRBJ2-5	TRBV7-2	NA
TGCAGTGCTAGGAGGGAGGACAGGGTTGCGGGCTACACCTTC	CSARREDRVAGYTF	NA	TRBJ1-2	TRBV20-1	TRBD1
TGTGCCAGCAAGTACCGGGCCGCCGGGGGATACGAGCAGTTCTTC	CASKYRAAGGYEQFF	NA	TRBJ2-1	TRBV12-3/TRBV12-4	NA
TGTGCCAGCAGCTTATTTGTGGGAGGTGGGGCCAACGTCCTGACTTTC	CASSLFVGGGANVLTF	few	TRBJ2-6	TRBV7-8	NA
TGCGCCAGCAGTCCTAGCGCCGGGGAGCTGTTTTTT	CASSPSAGELFF	many	TRBJ2-2	TRBV4-1	NA
TGTGCCAGCAGTTTAGGAACAGGGGGGACCGGGGAGCTGTTTTTT	CASSLGTGGTGELFF	many	TRBJ2-2	TRBV12-3/TRBV12-4	TRBD1
TGTGCCAGCAGCGGAGCAGGGGTGCGAAGGAACACTGAAGCTTTCTTT	CASSGAGVRRNTEAFF	NA	TRBJ1-1	TRBV6-1	NA
TGTGCCAGCAGTGGGCAGGGAACCAAAGAGACCCAGTACTTC	CASSGQGTKETQYF	NA	TRBJ2-5	TRBV6-2/TRBV6-3	NA
TGCGCCAGCAGCCTAAACCTAGCGGGAGTCCGGGAGACCCAGTACTTC	CASSLNLAGVRETQYF	few	TRBJ2-5	TRBV5-1	TRBD2
TGTGCCAGCTCACCAATCGGGAATATTCGCACAGATACGCAGTATTTT	CASSPIGNIRTDTQYF	NA	TRBJ2-3	TRBV18	NA
TGTGCCAGCAGTTTATGGTTAGCGGGAGAGTGGGTGAGCACAGATACGCAGTATTTT	CASSLWLAGEWVSTDTQYF	NA	TRBJ2-3	TRBV28	TRBD2
TGTGCCAGCAGCGCTAATATGGGACAGGTCCAAGAGACCCAGTACTTC	CASSANMGQVQETQYF	once	TRBJ2-5	TRBV2	TRBD1
TGCGCCAGCAGCCGGGAGGTACAGTACAATCAGCCCCAGCATTTT	CASSREVQYNQPQHF	NA	TRBJ1-5	TRBV5-1	NA
TGTGCCAGCAGTTCTCGCGCAGATACGCAGTATTTT	CASSSRADTQYF	NA	TRBJ2-3	TRBV28	NA
TGTGCCAGCAGTCCCGGGACTAGCTGGTTAAATGAGCAGTTCTTC	CASSPGTSWLNEQFF	NA	TRBJ2-1	TRBV6-2/TRBV6-3	TRBD2
TGTGCCAGCAGCTTAGAATTGTTTGAGCGGGGGATCCCTCATGAGCAGTTCTTC	CASSLELFERGIPHEQFF	many	TRBJ2-1	TRBV11-2	TRBD2
TGTGCCAGCATCGCCAAGACTAGCGGAGCATACAATGAGCAGTTCTTC	CASIAKTSGAYNEQFF	NA	TRBJ2-1	TRBV7-9	TRBD2
TGCGCCAGCAGCCAAGTCGCGGGGGGGCCCACTGAAGCTTTCTTT	CASSQVAGGPTEAFF	NA	TRBJ1-1	TRBV4-1	NA
TGTGCCAGCAGCTCACAGGCAACTCTCCTAGCGGGAGTGGTGGATGAGCAGTTCTTC	CASSSQATLLAGVVDEQFF	many	TRBJ2-1	TRBV11-2	TRBD2
TGTGCCAGTAGTATGAAGGAGGGAAACACTGAAGCTTTCTTT	CASSMKEGNTEAFF	NA	TRBJ1-1	TRBV19	NA
TGTGCCAGCAGCTTGGAGGGGTCGCCAAAAGCTTTCTTT	CASSLEGSPKAFF	NA	TRBJ1-1	TRBV5-4	NA
TGTGCCAGCGCAGGGTGGGGGGGCAAAGACTCCTACGAGCAGTACTTC	CASAGWGGKDSYEQYF	NA	TRBJ2-7	TRBV28	NA
TGTGCCAGCAGCGGAGGGACTAGCGGGAGTGACGAGCAGTACTTC	CASSGGTSGSDEQYF	NA	TRBJ2-7	TRBV7-9	TRBD2
TGCGCCAGCAGCCTATCAGGGGTTTCAAAACTGTTTTTT	CASSLSGVSKLFF	NA	TRBJ1-4	TRBV5-1	NA
TGTGCCAGCAGCTTAGTCGGGGGTAACGGCGGGGAGCTGTTTTTT	CASSLVGGNGGELFF	few	TRBJ2-2	TRBV7-2	NA
TGTGCCAGCAGCTCAACAAGCGGGAGGAGCTGGACTTACAATGAGCAGTTCTTC	CASSSTSGRSWTYNEQFF	NA	TRBJ2-1	TRBV7-6	TRBD2
TGTGCCAGCTATAGCGGGGGGGCCGGGGAGCTGTTTTTT	CASYSGGAGELFF	few	TRBJ2-2	TRBV2	TRBD2
TGTGCCAGCAGCTCCATTGATTTCACCGGGGAGCTGTTTTTT	CASSSIDFTGELFF	few	TRBJ2-2	TRBV14	NA
TGTGCCAGCTCACCACAGGGGGCTACGAACACCGGGGAGCTGTTTTTT	CASSPQGATNTGELFF	few	TRBJ2-2	TRBV18	TRBD1
TGTGCCAGCAGTTTAACCCCTATCCAAGAGACCCAGTACTTC	CASSLTPIQETQYF	NA	TRBJ2-5	TRBV28	NA
TGCAGTGCCCCACCCAGCGGGAAGGTAACAGATACGCAGTATTTT	CSAPPSGKVTDTQYF	NA	TRBJ2-3	TRBV20-1	TRBD2
TGCGCCAGCAGCTTGTCGCCAGGGGGCACTAATGAAAAACTGTTTTTT	CASSLSPGGTNEKLFF	NA	TRBJ1-4	TRBV5-1	TRBD1
TGTGCCAGCAGCTTGGGAGCGCCGACCTACAATGAGCAGTTCTTC	CASSLGAPTYNEQFF	few	TRBJ2-1	TRBV5-5	NA
TGTGCCAGCAGGTCGGGACCGACCGCCTCCTACGAGCAGTACTTC	CASRSGPTASYEQYF	NA	TRBJ2-7	TRBV7-2	NA
TGCAGCGTTGCGGCTCCCTGGCGCGACGAGCAGTACTTC	CSVAAPWRDEQYF	few	TRBJ2-7	TRBV29-1	NA
TGTGCCAGCAGCTACGACAGGGGTAGAGCTTTCTTT	CASSYDRGRAFF	many	TRBJ1-1	TRBV12-3/TRBV12-4	TRBD1
TGTGCCATCAGCGAAACACCCTACGAGCAGTACTTC	CAISETPYEQYF	NA	TRBJ2-7	TRBV10-3	NA
TGTGCCAGCAGAGAAGCGGGGGGCGCCGGGGAGCTGTTTTTT	CASREAGGAGELFF	few	TRBJ2-2	TRBV25-1	TRBD2
TGTGCCAGCAGCGCCCCCGTAGGGGAGCTGTTTTTT	CASSAPVGELFF	NA	TRBJ2-2	TRBV9	NA
TGTGCCAGCAGGAGCGATAGGTTTGGGGAGCTGTTTTTT	CASRSDRFGELFF	NA	TRBJ2-2	TRBV28	NA
TGTGCCAGCAGGCAATTTGGCGGGGGAGAAAACATTCAGTACTTC	CASRQFGGGENIQYF	NA	TRBJ2-4	TRBV5-6	TRBD2
TGTGCCAGCAGCCAACGGCGGCACTACACCGGGGAGCTGTTTTTT	CASSQRRHYTGELFF	few	TRBJ2-2	TRBV3-1	NA
TGTGCCAGCAGTCCAAAAGTTGGGGGAGTGAACACCGGGGAGCTGTTTTTT	CASSPKVGGVNTGELFF	few	TRBJ2-2	TRBV4-2	NA
TGCGCCAGCAGCCAACTTAGAGGACAGGCTCTCTCTCTGGCCCAGTACTTC	CASSQLRGQALSLAQYF	few	TRBJ2-5	TRBV4-1	TRBD1
TGCAGTGCTCTACTACAGGGAGGGGGAAGAGTCAATGAGCAGTTCTTC	CSALLQGGGRVNEQFF	NA	TRBJ2-1	TRBV20-1	NA
TGTGCCAGCAGCGCTAGTGCTAACTATGGCTACACCTTC	CASSASANYGYTF	few	TRBJ1-2	TRBV4-2	NA
TGCAGCGTTTCAGGGACGCCCGCAACTAATGAAAAACTGTTTTTT	CSVSGTPATNEKLFF	NA	TRBJ1-4	TRBV29-1	NA
TGTGCCAGCAGTTACGCGCGGGAGTTATCCTACGAGCAGTACTTC	CASSYARELSYEQYF	NA	TRBJ2-7	TRBV6-5	TRBD2
TGTGCCAGCAGTAGTTGGGGGCTCCAAAAGACAGATACGCAGTATTTT	CASSSWGLQKTDTQYF	few	TRBJ2-3	TRBV12-3/TRBV12-4	NA
TGTGCCAGCAGCTTAGATCTCCAGGGTTGGGCTTTCTTT	CASSLDLQGWAFF	few	TRBJ1-1	TRBV7-9	NA
TGTGCCAGCGGGGGGACAGTCCTATCCTTTAGCTACACCTTC	CASGGTVLSFSYTF	many	TRBJ1-2	TRBV12-3/TRBV12-4	TRBD1